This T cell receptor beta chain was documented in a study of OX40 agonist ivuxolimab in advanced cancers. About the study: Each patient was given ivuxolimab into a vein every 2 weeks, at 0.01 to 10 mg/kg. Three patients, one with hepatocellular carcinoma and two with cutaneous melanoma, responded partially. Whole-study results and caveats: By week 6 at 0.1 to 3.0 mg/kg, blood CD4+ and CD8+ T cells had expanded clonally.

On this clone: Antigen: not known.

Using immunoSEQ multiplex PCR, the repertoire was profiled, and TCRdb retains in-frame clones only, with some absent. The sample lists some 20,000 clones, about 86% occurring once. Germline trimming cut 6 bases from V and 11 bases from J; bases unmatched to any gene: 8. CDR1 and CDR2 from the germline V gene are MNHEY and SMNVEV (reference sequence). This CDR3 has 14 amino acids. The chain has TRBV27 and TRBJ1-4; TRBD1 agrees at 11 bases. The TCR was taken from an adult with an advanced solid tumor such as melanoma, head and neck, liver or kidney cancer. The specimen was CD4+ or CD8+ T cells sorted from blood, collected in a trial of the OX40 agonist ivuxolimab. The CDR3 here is CASSPGTGGGKLFF. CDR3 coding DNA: TGTGCCAGCAGCCCGGGGACAGGGGGGGGGAAACTGTTTTTT.